The rows below give T cell receptor beta chains drawn from one sample of a study of PD-L1 blockade in urothelial cancer. This table comes from immunoSEQ multiplex PCR, and its TCRdb copy is limited to in-frame clones, with some not included. Among under 120,000 clones listed, around 85% were seen once. The source was PBMCs, collected around atezolizumab (anti-PD-L1) treatment. The source of these receptors is a man aged 50 or older with urothelial cancer. Both conserved end residues are part of each CDR3. A D gene is named only where the DNA matches it firmly. Not all rows give a size; the values are once, few, many and, for expanded clones, a class.

clone_size	j_call	d_call	v_call	cdr3_nt	cdr3_aa
.	TRBJ2-3	.	TRBV5-6	TGTGCCAGCAGCTTGATTGGCGGGAGCACAGATACGCAGTATTTT	CASSLIGGSTDTQYF
.	TRBJ2-7	TRBD2	TRBV6-5	TGTGCCAGCAGCCTTGGGACTAGCGGGACCTACGAGCAGTACTTC	CASSLGTSGTYEQYF
.	TRBJ2-5	.	TRBV18	TGTGCCAGCTCACCGCGGCTTGGGGACAATCGGGAGACCCAGTACTTC	CASSPRLGDNRETQYF
.	TRBJ2-1	TRBD2	TRBV9	TGTGCCAGCAGCGAGGGTAGCGGGTCCTACAATGAGCAGTTCTTC	CASSEGSGSYNEQFF
.	TRBJ1-1	.	TRBV6-1	TGTGCCAGCAATAAGGACAGTCCTAACACTGAAGCTTTCTTT	CASNKDSPNTEAFF
.	TRBJ1-1	.	TRBV5-5	TGTGCCAGCAGCTTGGACTTACAGGATGAAGCTTTCTTT	CASSLDLQDEAFF
.	TRBJ2-7	TRBD2	TRBV2	TGTGCCAGCAGATGGGCGGGAGGGTCCGAGCAGTACTTC	CASRWAGGSEQYF
.	TRBJ2-5	TRBD2	TRBV7-2	TGTGCCAGCAGCCGCGGGACTATAGAGACCCAGTACTTC	CASSRGTIETQYF
.	TRBJ2-5	.	TRBV7-8	TGTGCCAGCAGCTTAGTCGGCGGCCAAGAGACCCAGTACTTC	CASSLVGGQETQYF
once	TRBJ2-2	.	TRBV7-9	TGTGCCAGCAGCTTATGGGCTCCGGCAGAACTTACCGGGGAGCTGTTTTTT	CASSLWAPAELTGELFF
.	TRBJ1-4	.	TRBV30	TGTGCCTGGAGAAATACCGGGATGCGGGGTGAAAAACTGTTTTTT	CAWRNTGMRGEKLFF
.	TRBJ1-4	.	TRBV28	TGTGCCAGCAGTTTAAGTGGGCGGGCAGAAAAACTGTTTTTT	CASSLSGRAEKLFF
.	TRBJ2-2	.	TRBV12-5	TGTGCTAGTGGTTCCGACCGGGCGGGGATCACCGGGGAGCTGTTTTTT	CASGSDRAGITGELFF
.	TRBJ2-5	TRBD1	TRBV19	TGTGCCAGTACCCCCCGAGGCACAGGGGCGTACCAAGAGACCCAGTACTTC	CASTPRGTGAYQETQYF
.	TRBJ2-2	TRBD1	TRBV9	TGTGCCAGCAGTCAGGGGGCGGCCGGGGAGCTGTTTTTT	CASSQGAAGELFF
.	TRBJ1-1	TRBD1	TRBV5-6	TGTGCCAGCAGCTGGGCCGGGACAGCTAACACTGAAGCTTTCTTT	CASSWAGTANTEAFF
.	TRBJ2-3	TRBD2	TRBV11-3	TGTGCCAGCAGCTTAGGCTCTGGCGGGAGGTGGGCAGATACGCAGTATTTT	CASSLGSGGRWADTQYF
.	TRBJ2-7	TRBD1	TRBV9	TGTGCCAGCAGCGTCGGACAGGGGGCCTACGAGCAGTACTTC	CASSVGQGAYEQYF
.	TRBJ2-5	TRBD1	TRBV19	TGTGCCAGTAGTATCGGGGGTCAGGGGGCAAAAGAGACCCAGTACTTC	CASSIGGQGAKETQYF
.	TRBJ1-1	TRBD1	TRBV29-1	TGCAGCGTTGAACCCTGGACAGGTCTAAACACTGAAGCTTTCTTT	CSVEPWTGLNTEAFF
.	TRBJ1-5	TRBD1	TRBV30	TGTGCCTGGGGGAGGGCAGGGGGCCTAAATCAGCCCCAGCATTTT	CAWGRAGGLNQPQHF
.	TRBJ2-7	.	TRBV27	TGTGCCAGCAGTTTAACCTCCGGGAAGCAACGTCTCGAGCAGTACTTC	CASSLTSGKQRLEQYF
.	TRBJ2-5	TRBD2	TRBV27	TGTGCCAGCAGTTTATCCGGGACTAGCGGGAGTGAGACCCAGTACTTC	CASSLSGTSGSETQYF
.	TRBJ1-2	.	TRBV28	TGTGCCAGCAGCTCGCGCAACTATGGCTACACCTTC	CASSSRNYGYTF
.	TRBJ2-2	TRBD2	TRBV27	TGTGCCAGCAGTTTAATACGGGAGGGAACCGGGGAGCTGTTTTTT	CASSLIREGTGELFF
.	TRBJ2-6	TRBD1	TRBV11-2	TGTGCCAGCAGCCAGGTCGGGACAGCTGGGGCCAACGTCCTGACTTTC	CASSQVGTAGANVLTF
.	TRBJ2-1	TRBD2	TRBV2	TGTGCCAGCAGTCTAGCGGGAGGGGTAGGAACGTGGTTCTTC	CASSLAGGVGTWFF
.	TRBJ2-5	.	TRBV7-3	TGTGCCAGCAGCTTAACGGCTCTTGGGGGGGGCCAGGAGACCCAGTACTTC	CASSLTALGGGQETQYF
.	TRBJ2-5	TRBD1	TRBV6-5	TGTGCCAGCAGTTTACACCCGAAGGGGGCGAAAGAGACCCAGTACTTC	CASSLHPKGAKETQYF
.	TRBJ1-2	TRBD1	TRBV5-1	TGCGCCAGCAGCTTGATGACGGGACAGAGCTATGGCTACACCTTC	CASSLMTGQSYGYTF
.	TRBJ2-7	TRBD1	TRBV5-1	TGCGCCAGCAGCTTAGATACAGGGGACCCCTACGAGCAGTACTTC	CASSLDTGDPYEQYF
.	TRBJ1-3	.	TRBV7-2	TGTGCCAGCAGCTTAGGAGGTGGCTCTGGAAACACCATATATTTT	CASSLGGGSGNTIYF
.	TRBJ2-5	TRBD1	TRBV27	TGTGCCAGCAGTCCATTGACAGGGGAAGAGACCCAGTACTTC	CASSPLTGEETQYF
.	TRBJ1-5	TRBD1	TRBV2	TGTGCCAGCGAGTTTGACAGGGGGTTCCGTCAGCCCCAGCATTTT	CASEFDRGFRQPQHF
.	TRBJ2-3	TRBD2	TRBV9	TGTGCCAGCAGCCAAGCGGGGTCTAGCACAGATACGCAGTATTTT	CASSQAGSSTDTQYF
.	TRBJ2-1	.	TRBV9	TGTGCCAGCAGCGTAGCTAGCGATAGCTCCTACAATGAGCAGTTCTTC	CASSVASDSSYNEQFF
.	TRBJ2-7	TRBD2	TRBV5-1	TGCGCCAGCAGCCTAGCGGGAGTAGGCTACGAGCAGTACTTC	CASSLAGVGYEQYF
once	TRBJ1-2	.	TRBV9	TGTGCCAGCAGCGTAGCATTAGGCGGAAACTATGGCTACACCTTC	CASSVALGGNYGYTF
once	TRBJ2-1	.	TRBV30	TGTGCCTGCCCTAGCGAGAGCTCCTACAATGAGCAGTTCTTC	CACPSESSYNEQFF
.	TRBJ2-6	.	TRBV7-3	TGTGCCAGCAGCTCCGAACCCAGGGGGGCGCCTGGGGCCAACGTCCTGACTTTC	CASSSEPRGAPGANVLTF
.	TRBJ2-7	.	TRBV28	TGTGCCAGCAGTCGGGGTCGCGAGCAGTACTTC	CASSRGREQYF
.	TRBJ2-7	TRBD2	TRBV27	TGTGCCAGCCTCGGGCTAGCGGGAGTAGGCCTCTACGAGCAGTACTTC	CASLGLAGVGLYEQYF
.	TRBJ2-2	.	TRBV10-3	TGTGCCATCAGTGAGACAGTCACCGGGGAGCTGTTTTTT	CAISETVTGELFF
.	TRBJ2-7	TRBD2	TRBV7-3	TGTGCCAGCACCACCGGTCGGGGGGGCGAGCAGTACTTC	CASTTGRGGEQYF
.	TRBJ2-7	.	TRBV7-2	TGTGCCAGCAGCTTAGGTCGGGGGGCTTCGGTCGACGAGCAGTACTTC	CASSLGRGASVDEQYF
.	TRBJ2-5	TRBD1	TRBV5-4	TGTGCCAGCAGCCGCGGACAGGAAGAGACCCAGTACTTC	CASSRGQEETQYF
.	TRBJ2-1	.	TRBV6-1	TGTGCCAGCTCCTTCTTCAGGAACAATGAGCAGTTCTTC	CASSFFRNNEQFF
.	TRBJ2-7	TRBD2	TRBV7-8	TGTGCCAGCAGCCCCCAGCTAGCGGATACCTACTACGAGCAGTACTTC	CASSPQLADTYYEQYF
.	TRBJ2-1	TRBD2	TRBV19	TGTGCCAGTAGTTTTAGCGGGAGTGACTACAATGAGCAGTTCTTC	CASSFSGSDYNEQFF
.	TRBJ2-1	TRBD2	TRBV10-3	TGTGCCATCAGTGAGGGTAGCGGGTTCTACAATGAGCAGTTCTTC	CAISEGSGFYNEQFF